Below, 9 T cell receptor beta chains from the same sample are listed, as sequenced in a study of vaccination effects on CD4 cells after COVID-19. These receptors' antigens are unknown. The ViraFEST assay expanded antigen-specific CD4+ T cells with viral peptide pools before sequencing. Isolating CD4+ T cells followed approximately nine days of culture. Among the vaccine recipients, none had a prior SARS-CoV-2 infection, and nucleocapsid antibodies were negative. Repertoires were generated with immunoSEQ multiplex PCR, while TCRdb's copy carries only in-frame clones and drops some. The table lists about 73,000 clones, around 81% of them singletons. The source was CD4+ T cells from PBMCs cultured with SARS-CoV-2 spike peptides, collected before COVID-19 vaccination. All receptors come from a human donor who received a COVID-19 vaccine.

V is TRBV18 and J is TRBJ2-5; D is unresolved. The V and J ends lost 1 base and 1 base respectively, with 7 bases between them. Per germline, CDR1 KGHSH and CDR2 LQKENI. This CDR3 is built from 14 residues. CDR3 residues: CASSPRTTQETQYF. As DNA, the CDR3 is TGTGCCAGCTCACCACGAACCACCCAAGAGACCCAGTACTTC.

CDR3 sequence: CASSHGQGAINGYTF. The CDR3, as DNA: TGTGCCAGCTCACATGGACAGGGGGCGATTAATGGCTACACCTTC. V gene TRBV18 combines with J gene TRBJ1-2, with 11 bases lining up with TRBD1. This CDR3 comprises 15 residues. Trimming at V came to 4 bases and at J to 6 bases, leaving 7 bases not matched to a gene. The germline V gene encodes CDR1 KGHSH and CDR2 LQKENI.

The chain links TRBV5-5 to TRBJ1-5; tentative D call: TRBD1 (5 bases). V lost 1 base to trimming and J lost 0 bases, with 8 bases between them. CDR1 and CDR2 from the germline V gene are SGHKS and YYEKEE (reference sequence). The CDR3 extends over 15 amino acids. CDR3 protein: CASSLLGDSNQPQHF. CDR3 sequence (DNA): TGTGCCAGCAGCTTGCTAGGGGATAGCAATCAGCCCCAGCATTTT.

The rearrangement joins TRBV29-1 to TRBJ2-5; no definite D call. Germline V lookup: CDR1 SQVTM, CDR2 ANQGSEA. The CDR3 sequence is 11 residues long. The V end lost 4 bases, the J end lost 5 bases, and 8 bases lay between the germline ends. The CDR3 DNA reads as TGCAGCGTTGGGGTAGGGGAGACCCAGTACTTC. Translated, it gives CSVGVGETQYF. Combining the CDR3 with reference TRBV29-1 and TRBJ2-5 gives the whole variable domain SAVISQKPSRDICQRGTSLTIQCQVDSQVTMMFWYRQQPGQSLTLIATANQGSEATYESGFVIDKFPISRPNLTFSTLTVSNMSPEDSSIYLCSVGVGETQYFGPGTRLLVL.

V is TRBV15 and J is TRBJ2-1, with no clear D. Trimming shortened V by 5 bases and J by 7 bases, and 12 bases separated the two germline ends. The CDR3 extends over 13 amino acids. Germline V gene lookup returns CDR1 LNHNV and CDR2 YYDKDF (reference sequence). The CDR3 region has the DNA TGTGCCACCAGCGGATTATTAAAGAATGAGCAGTTCTTC. This encodes CATSGLLKNEQFF.

The CDR3 DNA sequence: TGTGCCAGCAGCTTGGCAGGGGCAGGGGGTGAAACTGAAGCTTTCTTT. Protein sequence: CASSLAGAGGETEAFF. This chain connects TRBV5-4 to TRBJ1-1; 7 nucleotides match TRBD1. The CDR3 spans 16 residues. Germline-derived CDR1 and CDR2 are SGHNT and YYREEE (reference sequence). V lost 0 bases and J lost 5; bases outside the gene matches: 10.

The chain couples TRBV18 to TRBJ1-1; D gene ambiguous. Germline lookup yields CDR1 KGHSH and CDR2 LQKENI. V was cut by 2 bases and J by 2 bases, with 12 bases left in between. This CDR3 has 15 residues. Here the CDR3 DNA reads TGTGCCAGCTCACCAACCGGGGAAGTAAACACTGAAGCTTTCTTT. Its translation is CASSPTGEVNTEAFF.

The CDR3 loop reads CASRRTLGGDSPLHF. The CDR3 DNA reads as TGCGCCAGCAGACGGACCCTCGGCGGCGATTCACCCCTCCACTTT. The genes are TRBV5-1 and TRBJ1-6; D is uncertain. Per the germline V gene, CDR1 is SGHRS and CDR2 is YFSETQ. Trimming removed 5 bases from V and 8 bases from J, with 17 bases in between. The CDR3 totals 15 residues.

This clone was seen a handful of times. The genes are TRBV7-9 and TRBJ1-2; no reliable D call. The CDR3 is made up of 13 amino acids. Germline V gene data show CDR1 as SEHNR and CDR2 as FQNEAQ (reference sequence). V was shortened by 5 bases and J by 0 bases, with 7 bases between the two germline ends. CDR3 sequence: CASSPLANYGYTF. The CDR3 bases are TGTGCCAGCAGCCCTTTAGCTAACTATGGCTACACCTTC. The entire variable domain, with the rest obtained from reference TRBV7-9 and TRBJ1-2, is as follows: DTGVSQNPRHKITKRGQNVTFRCDPISEHNRLYWYRQTLGQGPEFLTYFQNEAQLEKSRLLSDRFSAERPKGSFSTLEIQRTEQGDSAMYLCASSPLANYGYTFGSGTRLTVV.